These 4 T cell receptor beta chains came from one sample sequenced in a study of cytomegalovirus exposure and HLA in healthy donors. PCR used 60 Vbeta primers and 13 Jbeta primers. The repertoire was sequenced with immunoSEQ multiplex PCR; TCRdb's copy has only in-frame clones and lacks some. Among 150,000 to 200,000 clones listed, more than 75% were seen once. What was sequenced was PBMCs. These receptor sequences come from a man aged 30 to 45 in good health and CMV-seropositive.

The chain employs TRBV7-2 and TRBJ1-2; TRBD1 is a possible D gene (6 bases). The CDR3 runs to 14 residues. Germline-derived CDR1 and CDR2 are SGHTA and FQGNSA. The V gene lost 5 bases and the J gene lost 13 bases, with 23 bases spanning the gap. The CDR3 spells CASSPEARGGASTF. The DNA for the CDR3 is TGTGCCAGCAGCCCTGAGGCACGCGGGGGGGCAAGCACCTTC.

The V and J genes are TRBV4-3 and TRBJ2-1; no clear D. CDR3 length equals 14 residues. The germline CDR1 and CDR2 sequences are LGHNA and YSLEER. V was pared by 1 base and J by 7 bases, with 11 bases between. The CDR3 DNA is TGCGCCAGCAGCCAAGGACCGCGGCGGAATGAGCAGTTCTTC. Its protein product is CASSQGPRRNEQFF.

The V and J genes are TRBV18 and TRBJ1-1; weak D call: TRBD1 (5 bases). Deletions cut 4 bases from V and 1 base from J, with 7 bases between. Looked up from germline, CDR1 is KGHSH and CDR2 is LQKENI. The CDR3 runs to 13 residues. Here the CDR3 DNA reads TGTGCCAGCTCACGCGGGGGGAACACTGAAGCTTTCTTT. It encodes CASSRGGNTEAFF. Looking up the rest from reference TRBV18 and TRBJ1-1 gives the full variable domain: NAGVMQNPRHLVRRRGQEARLRCSPMKGHSHVYWYRQLPEEGLKFMVYLQKENIIDESGMPKERFSAEFPKEGPSILRIQQVVRGDSAAYFCASSRGGNTEAFFGQGTRLTVV.

This chain uses TRBV11-2 with TRBJ2-7, with TRBD1 matching over 10 bases. This CDR3 region has 15 residues. V was clipped by 1 base and J by 1 base; unmatched bases: 1. Germline V gives CDR1 SGHAT, CDR2 FQNNGV. In DNA, the CDR3 is TGTGCCAGCAGCTTAGGACAGGGGGCTTCCTACGAGCAGTACGTC. Its protein product is CASSLGQGASYEQYV.